Described below is a single T cell receptor beta chain sequence and its context. Its specificity is unknown. The record originates from a study of T cell responses to AZD1222 COVID-19 vaccine. Sequencing used immunoSEQ multiplex PCR; TCRdb keeps in-frame clones, though not all of them. Altogether hundreds of thousands of clones are present, about 93% being singletons, with the ten largest covering roughly 1%. The CDR3 totals 15 residues. CDR1 is SGHRS, CDR2 YFSETQ, per germline. The V end was cut by 3 bases, the J end by 8 bases, with 17 bases between. The study, taken as a whole, reports: Baseline seropositives among AZD1222 recipients totaled only six or seven. Scientists sampled the repertoires only once the peak T cell response had passed. Spike regions recognized by vaccine-associated CD4 TCRs spanned the protein, led by 160-218 and 743-854. Donors were largely white British and mainly female; clonal diversity was possibly underestimated.

Sequencing was performed on peripheral blood, taken on day 0 of MenACWY control vaccination. The chain employs TRBV5-1 and TRBJ1-4, with D possibly matching TRBD1 (6 bases). The TCR comes from an adult in good health. The CDR3 coding sequence is TGCGCCAGCAGCTCTTCCGGGACACCGAGGGAAAAACTGTTTTTT. It is translated as CASSSSGTPREKLFF.